This paragraph reports one T cell receptor beta chain. What it binds is not known. This CDR3 has 13 amino acids. The V gene end was trimmed by 9 bases and the J gene end by 4 bases; junction bases not matched to a gene: 8. CDR1 is SGHRS and CDR2 is YFSETQ in the germline V gene. This sample is part of a study of T cells in localized non-small cell lung cancer. Points from the study as a whole: The study found T cell clonality highest in uninvolved adjacent lung, above tumor.

Sequencing used immunoSEQ multiplex PCR; TCRdb keeps in-frame clones, though not all of them. The repertoire holds 50,000 or so clones, with less than 85% as singletons. The sample here was PBMCs, taken before any cancer treatment. The chain combines TRBV5-1 with TRBJ1-2; 8 bases match TRBD1. This clonotype originated in a woman aged 35 to 75 with stage II lung adenocarcinoma. CDR3 coding DNA: TGCGCCACAACAGGGGGTGACACCTATGGCTACACCTTC. As protein: CATTGGDTYGYTF.